Reported below is one T cell receptor (beta chain). Its target antigen remains unknown. Germline trimming: 0 bases from V, 5 bases from J; junction bases outside gene matches: 0. The germline V gene encodes CDR1 SGHRS and CDR2 YFSETQ. The CDR3 goes from the cysteine to the phenylalanine over 16 residues. The DNA shown is the 48-base CDR3, in frame from base 1. The cohort consisted of hundreds of healthy bone marrow donors. At the time of sampling, all cohort members were nominally healthy, though unrecorded immune exposures were likely present. The donor tested CMV seropositive and was one of the 289 seropositive cohort members. A peripheral blood sample was provided by each donor, and peripheral blood mononuclear cells were used for TCR beta sequencing. The Qiagen DNeasy Blood Extraction Kit was used to extract genomic DNA from the blood cell samples. This sample was included in a study of cytomegalovirus exposure and HLA in healthy donors (dated by TCRdb to 2017 to 2019). With respect to the entire study: An earlier analysis of some 500 of the donors reported 250 to 350 Gb of sequence data and 100 million to 140 million unique TCR beta sequences from 150 million to 200 million T cells. A later analysis re-analyzed previously published TCR beta repertoires from 666 donors and added high-resolution HLA genotyping to study TCR occurrence patterns. A separate validation cohort of some 130 different subjects was used in addition to the approximately 670-subject first cohort. A later genetic analysis took genome-wide SNP genotypes for about 55% of the 666 donors and used that subset as a discovery cohort. The number of typed donors differed by locus: about 629-630 for A, B, C, DRB1 and DQB1; 522 for DQA1; 606 for DPA1; and around 450 for DPB1. All discovery cohort repertoires had been generated on a single sequencing platform. Across approximately 420 genotyped donors of the cohort, an average of about 240,000 unique TCR beta nucleotide sequences per donor were sequenced, and 15% to 20% of those sequences were non-productive. Using immunosequencing, the study profiled T cell repertoires from 500 to 800 subjects and related those repertoires to cytomegalovirus serostatus. To predict cytomegalovirus infection status, the study combined high-throughput TCR immunosequencing, statistical association of individual TCRs with disease status, and machine learning. Donor age, sex, ethnicity and CMV serostatus were compiled alongside the repertoire data. In an earlier analysis of more than 550 of the donors, high-throughput TCR beta sequencing was used to judge whether each TCR beta V gene segment behaved as functional or pseudogenic. Because of strong linkage in the cohort, roughly five DR-DQ haplotypes were treated as single units for association and clustering. The study aimed to test whether cataloging public T cell receptors could reveal signatures of past pathogen exposure. HLA typing included class I and class II loci at four-digit resolution. Of the roughly 390 genotyped donors, 70% to 90% were placed in the genetic ancestry cluster associated with self-reported Caucasian donors. Rather than drawing on any new phenotypic data, the later analysis identified candidate immune exposures from TCR beta sequences and the way those sequences occurred across donors. Roughly 290 gigabases of sequencing data and around 90 million unique TCR sequences made up an early release that covered several hundred HLA-typed donors.

The investigation overall reported the following: In a later genetic analysis, fewer N-insertions in productive TCRs were reported among donors in an Asian-associated ancestry cluster than the roughly 670-donor mean. A further reported finding was that TCR beta sequences accurately predicted the HLA-A and HLA-B alleles for most subjects in the first cohort. HLA typing was unavailable for some donors at each locus, so association tests used only the typed subset. Presence/absence analyses assumed roughly uniform sequencing depth across donors, an assumption that may not hold. Because counts were too low, about 15 rarely observed V segments, including chromosome 9 orphons, were left out of the earlier analysis of about 500 of the donors. In vitro tests confirmed that three of the cytomegalovirus-associated TCR beta chains recognize cytomegalovirus antigens. The classifier was reported to diagnose cytomegalovirus status with high specificity and sensitivity in both the original cohort and the validation cohort. Because the 87-base-pair reads could not distinguish some IMGT-functional V segments, including TRBV6-2 and TRBV6-3, those segments were excluded. An earlier analysis of approximately 540 of the donors showed that most TCR beta V segments appeared in productive rearrangements either about 90% or about 30% of the time, which broadly matched IMGT annotations. CMV serostatus was the only immune exposure information available for the cohort. When HLA alleles, especially DR and DQ, strongly co-occurred, attributing TCR associations to individual alleles was difficult. In a later analysis, around 15,000 TCR beta sequences were associated with specific HLA alleles at a false discovery rate of 0.05. The study listed 150 to 200 TCR beta chains as associated with cytomegalovirus. A later genetic analysis associated a missense DCLRE1C variant with V-gene and J-gene trimming of TCR beta chains, and an independent cohort replicated the association. A later analysis reported that several top co-occurrence clusters appeared linked to parvovirus B19, influenza, CMV and Epstein-Barr virus. In this cohort, only TCR beta chains were sequenced, and detectable features were limited by the absence of alpha or paired-chain data. A group of highly shared sequence variants was considered likely to be a technical artifact of the sequencing pipeline. The authors suggested that the approach could potentially be generalized to other disease states and immunological phenotypes. Correlated functional status among segregating V segments might reflect linkage disequilibrium, but an unknown experimental factor could not be ruled out. In a later analysis, HLA-associated TCR beta chains showed more clonal expansion and lower generation probabilities than non-associated chains that were equally common. In a later analysis, the rate of TCR association differed among HLA loci, with DRB1 alleles having the most associated TCRs and HLA-C alleles having the fewest. Most CMV-associated TCR beta chains appeared to be HLA-restricted in a later analysis, and the HLA associations seemed to be driven largely by CMV exposure. While some public TCRs were present in many individuals, most TCR sequences turned up only very rarely across donors.

The library was prepared using the immunoSEQ multiplex PCR assay. A mixture of 60 forward primers for TCR Vbeta segments and 13 reverse primers for TCR Jbeta segments was used in the multiplex PCR. The CDR3 region of rearranged TCR beta genes was amplified from genomic DNA by a multiplex PCR assay. On the Illumina HiSeq System, the amplified TCR beta libraries were sequenced as 87-base-pair reads. As for the original processing: In a later analysis, roughly 80 million unique TCR beta chains were counted across the approximately 640 repertoires, and some 10 million of these chains were shared by at least two donors. A nearest-neighbor algorithm error-corrected the raw reads and collapsed the reads into unique sequences, merging closely related sequences to remove PCR and sequencing errors. To assign V, D and J gene segments, CDR3 sequences were aligned to IMGT reference sequences. For a sequence to be retained, a match of at least six nucleotides to both a V gene segment and a J gene segment was required. A rearrangement counted as productive if the CDR3 had no stop codons and remained in frame with V and J, and every other rearrangement counted as non-productive. Following IMGT convention, CDR3 was defined as the stretch from the second conserved V-encoded cysteine up to the conserved J-encoded phenylalanine. The earlier analysis of about 500 of the donors excluded sequences that lacked an unambiguous match to a single V gene segment. In an earlier analysis of about 590 of the donors, a V segment was called functional when productive rearrangements were above 56.7%, and segregating when the standard deviation between donors exceeded 5%. A statistical classification framework was developed to diagnose cytomegalovirus status using the catalog of TCR beta chain sequences. V and J gene assignment, in a later analysis, came from comparing TCR nucleotide sequences with IMGT/GENE-DB human TR gene sequences. The TCRdist pipeline was used in a later analysis to assign CDR3 sequences and most-parsimonious VDJ recombination scenarios. In a later analysis, each TCR beta chain was defined by its CDR3 amino acid sequence together with its V-gene family, and reads without a unique V-gene family were excluded. As a way to deal with suspected cross-contamination and a sequencing artifact, a later analysis dropped 450 to 600 nucleotide sequences that were highly shared and had low generation probability. For each public chain, a later analysis derived a clonal expansion index from normalized ranks of inferred template counts within each repertoire. Generation probabilities in a later analysis came from a VDJ recombination model fitted to out-of-frame rearrangements, and those results were checked against IGoR. In a later analysis, TCR-TCR, TCR-HLA and TCR-CMV co-occurrence was scored with hypergeometric tests, and a repertoire-size bias correction was applied to TCR pairs. To estimate false discovery rates, a later analysis permuted the HLA or CMV assignments 20 times. In a later analysis, co-occurring TCRs were grouped using DBSCAN, with TCRdist sequence similarity added in when clustering inside HLA-allele-positive subsets. Repertoires with fewer than 30,000 or more than 120,000 public chains, plus five repertoires with anomalous nucleotide sharing, were excluded from co-occurrence clustering. What TCRdb holds here is the immuneACCESS table cut down to in-frame rearrangements. Part of the clones is not present; checked against another copy, under half of the missing clones reflect an unresolved V gene, and the others are unexplained. V, J and clone size are taken as reported in that table, and D and trimming were inferred from the DNA itself. The sample's table lists a count of about 55,000 clones. About 9.1% of the sample is taken by the ten largest.

The origin of this receptor is a man aged 50-60 years in good health and CMV-seropositive. Sequenced sample: PBMCs. The rearranged chain carries TRBV5-1 and TRBJ2-2, and 14 bases in between align with TRBD2. In nucleotides, the sequence is TGCGCCAGCAGCTTGGGGACTAGCGGGGGGACCGGGGAGCTGTTTTTT. Its protein is CASSLGTSGGTGELFF.